The 5 T cell receptor beta chains reported below all come from one sample, sequenced in a study of T cells after yellow fever vaccination. Via MiXCR, TCRdb re-called the 5' RACE reads, giving one row per CDR3 protein. Here the sample spans hundreds of thousands of distinct CDR3 sequences, approximately 10% being singletons. The sample in question was PBMCs, obtained on the day of the first yellow fever vaccination. The receptors originated from a man younger than 35 who received the YFV17D yellow fever vaccine.

This clonotype occurred a few times. The V call is TRBV7-2, the J call TRBJ2-1; the match to TRBD2 covers 12 bases. CDR1 is SGHTA, CDR2 FQGNSA, per germline. J lost 6 bases, V lost 7 bases, and 10 bases had no gene match. The CDR3 totals 16 residues. The DNA of the CDR3 is TGTGCCAGCACCGGGACTAGCGGGTTTACCGCCAATGAGCAGTTCTTC. Amino acids: CASTGTSGFTANEQFF.

This clonotype was recorded a few times. This chain links TRBV6-2 or TRBV6-3 with TRBJ1-6; D gene uncertain. CDR3 length: 14 residues. V gave up 5 bases and J gave up 7 bases, with 12 bases separating them. Germline CDR1 reads MNHEY; CDR2 reads SVGEGT. CDR3: CASSRPGYNSPLHF. CDR3 DNA: TGTGCCAGCAGTCGGCCGGGGTACAATTCACCCCTCCACTTT.

This clonotype was seen many times. The CDR3 bases are TGCGCCAGCAGCCAAGGGGGGACCTACAGATACCTCTACGAGCAGTACTTC. It specifies CASSQGGTYRYLYEQYF. V and J are TRBV4-3 and TRBJ2-7; D tentatively reads TRBD1 or TRBD2 (5 bases each). Trimming took 1 base from V and 3 from J, leaving 19 bases between them. Germline V gene lookup returns CDR1 LGHNA and CDR2 YSLEER. The CDR3 has 17 amino acids.

The chain joins TRBV11-3 to TRBJ2-5; no clear D gene. Germline V lookup: CDR1 SGHNT, CDR2 YENEEA. The V gene lost 10 bases and the J gene lost 2 bases, with 14 bases spanning the gap. This CDR3 is built from 13 residues. Here the CDR3 DNA reads TGTGCCAACGCGCAACAGATACAAGAGACCCAGTACTTC. Protein sequence: CANAQQIQETQYF.

This clonotype has a count of ten or more. This sequence joins TRBV7-2 and TRBJ2-7, with unresolved D. Trimming cost V 3 bases and J 0 bases, with 9 bases left between them. The CDR3 is 14 residues long. The V gene's germline CDR1 is SGHTA and CDR2 FQGNSA. This CDR3 is CASSFKDGSYEQYF. DNA of the CDR3: TGTGCCAGCAGCTTTAAGGACGGCTCCTACGAGCAGTACTTC.